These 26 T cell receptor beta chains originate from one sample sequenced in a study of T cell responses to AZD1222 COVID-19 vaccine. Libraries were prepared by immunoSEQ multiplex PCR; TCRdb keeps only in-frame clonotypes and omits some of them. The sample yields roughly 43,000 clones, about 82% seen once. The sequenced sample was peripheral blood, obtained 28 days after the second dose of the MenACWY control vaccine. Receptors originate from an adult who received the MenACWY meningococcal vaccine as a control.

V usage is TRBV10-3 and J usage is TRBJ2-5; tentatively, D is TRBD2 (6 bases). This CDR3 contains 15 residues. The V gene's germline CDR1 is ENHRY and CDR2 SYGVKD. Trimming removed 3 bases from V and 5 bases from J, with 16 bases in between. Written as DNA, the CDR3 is TGTGCCATCAGTGATCGCGGGACTCCGGAGGAGACCCAGTACTTC. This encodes CAISDRGTPEETQYF.

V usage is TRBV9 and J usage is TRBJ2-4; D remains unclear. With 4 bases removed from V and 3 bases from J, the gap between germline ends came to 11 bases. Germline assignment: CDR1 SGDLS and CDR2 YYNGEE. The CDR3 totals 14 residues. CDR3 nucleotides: TGTGCCAGCAGCCCCCAAGTTGGCAAAAACATTCAGTACTTC. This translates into CASSPQVGKNIQYF.

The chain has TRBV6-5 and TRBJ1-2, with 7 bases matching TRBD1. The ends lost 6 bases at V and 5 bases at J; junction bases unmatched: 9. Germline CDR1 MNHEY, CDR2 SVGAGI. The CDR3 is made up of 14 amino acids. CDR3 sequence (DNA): TGTGCCAGCAGGGGACAGCTCCAGAAATATGGCTACACCTTC. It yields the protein CASRGQLQKYGYTF.

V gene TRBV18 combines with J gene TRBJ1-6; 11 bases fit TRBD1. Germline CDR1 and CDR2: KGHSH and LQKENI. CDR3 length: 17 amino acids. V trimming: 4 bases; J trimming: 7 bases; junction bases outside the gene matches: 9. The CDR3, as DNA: TGTGCCAGCTCACGCTTAGGACAGGGGGCTGAGAATTCACCCCTCCACTTT. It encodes CASSRLGQGAENSPLHF.

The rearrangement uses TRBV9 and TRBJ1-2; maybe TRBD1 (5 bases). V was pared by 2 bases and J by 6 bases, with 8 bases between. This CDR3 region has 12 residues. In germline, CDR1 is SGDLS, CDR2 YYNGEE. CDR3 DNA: TGTGCCAGCAGCGTCCAGGGCGATGGCTACACCTTC. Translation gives CASSVQGDGYTF.

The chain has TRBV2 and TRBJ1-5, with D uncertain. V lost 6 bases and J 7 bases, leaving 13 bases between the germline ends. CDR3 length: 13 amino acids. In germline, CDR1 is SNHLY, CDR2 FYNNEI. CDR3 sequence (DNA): TGTGCCAGCAGGCAGGAGGCCGGGCAGCCCCAGCATTTT. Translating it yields CASRQEAGQPQHF. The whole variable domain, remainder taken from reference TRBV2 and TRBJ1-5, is EPEVTQTPSHQVTQMGQEVILRCVPISNHLYFYWYRQILGQKVEFLVSFYNNEISEKSEIFDDQFSVERPDGSNFTLKIRSTKLEDSAMYFCASRQEAGQPQHFGDGTRLSIL.

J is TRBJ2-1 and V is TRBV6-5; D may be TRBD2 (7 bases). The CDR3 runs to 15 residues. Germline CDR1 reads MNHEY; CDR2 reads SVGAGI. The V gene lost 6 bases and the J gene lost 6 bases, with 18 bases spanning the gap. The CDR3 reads CASRSGGRGANEQFF. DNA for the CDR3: TGTGCCAGCAGGTCGGGGGGAAGGGGGGCCAATGAGCAGTTCTTC.

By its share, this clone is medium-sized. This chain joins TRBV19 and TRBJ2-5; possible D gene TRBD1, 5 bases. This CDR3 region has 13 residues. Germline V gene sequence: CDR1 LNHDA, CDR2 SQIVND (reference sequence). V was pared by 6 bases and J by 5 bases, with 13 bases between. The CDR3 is CASRSPKGETQYF. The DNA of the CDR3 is TGTGCCAGTAGGTCCCCAAAGGGGGAGACCCAGTACTTC.

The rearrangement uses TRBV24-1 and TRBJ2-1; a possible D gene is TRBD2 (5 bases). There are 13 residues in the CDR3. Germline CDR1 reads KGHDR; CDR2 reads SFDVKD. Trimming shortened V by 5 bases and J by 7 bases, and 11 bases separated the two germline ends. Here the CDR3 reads CATSVSWRNEQFF. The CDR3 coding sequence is TGTGCCACCAGTGTATCCTGGAGGAATGAGCAGTTCTTC.

The CDR3 here is CASSWTTGELFF. The DNA of the CDR3 is TGTGCCAGCAGTTGGACCACCGGGGAGCTGTTTTTT. The rearrangement joins TRBV2 to TRBJ2-2; D call uncertain. This CDR3 contains 12 residues. Trimming left V 5 bases short and J 4 bases short, with 5 bases between. Germline assignment: CDR1 SNHLY and CDR2 FYNNEI.

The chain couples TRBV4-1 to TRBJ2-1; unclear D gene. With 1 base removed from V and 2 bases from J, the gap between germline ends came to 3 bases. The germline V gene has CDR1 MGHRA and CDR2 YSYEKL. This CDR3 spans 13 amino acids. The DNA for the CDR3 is TGCGCCAGCAGCCAAGGGGCCTACAATGAGCAGTTCTTC. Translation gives CASSQGAYNEQFF.

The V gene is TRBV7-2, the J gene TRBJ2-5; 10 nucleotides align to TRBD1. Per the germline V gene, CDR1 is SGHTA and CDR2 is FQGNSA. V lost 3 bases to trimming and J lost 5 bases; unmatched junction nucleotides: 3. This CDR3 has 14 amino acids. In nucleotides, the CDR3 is TGTGCCAGCAGCTTGTCGGGACAGGGGGAGACCCAGTACTTC. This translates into CASSLSGQGETQYF.

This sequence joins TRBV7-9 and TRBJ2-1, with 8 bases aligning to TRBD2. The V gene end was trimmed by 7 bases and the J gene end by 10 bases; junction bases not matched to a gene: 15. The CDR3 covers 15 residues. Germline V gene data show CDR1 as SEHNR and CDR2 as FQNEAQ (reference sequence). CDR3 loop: CASTGTSGLDNEQFF. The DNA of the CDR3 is TGTGCCAGCACCGGCACTAGCGGATTGGATAACGAGCAGTTCTTC.

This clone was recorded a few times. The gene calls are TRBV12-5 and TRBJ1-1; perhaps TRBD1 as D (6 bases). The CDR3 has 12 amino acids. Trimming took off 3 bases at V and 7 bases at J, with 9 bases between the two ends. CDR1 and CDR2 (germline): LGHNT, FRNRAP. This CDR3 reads CASGLRTDEAFF. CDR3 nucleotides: TGTGCTAGTGGTTTAAGGACAGATGAAGCTTTCTTT.

This chain's CDR3 is CAWSVLGEVGELFF. The CDR3 bases are TGTGCCTGGAGTGTACTAGGGGAGGTCGGGGAGCTGTTTTTT. This sequence joins TRBV30 and TRBJ2-2; tentative D call: TRBD2 (6 bases). There are 14 residues in the CDR3. CDR1 and CDR2 (germline): GTSNPN, SVGIG (reference sequence). V was shortened by 0 bases and J by 7 bases, with 12 bases between the two germline ends.

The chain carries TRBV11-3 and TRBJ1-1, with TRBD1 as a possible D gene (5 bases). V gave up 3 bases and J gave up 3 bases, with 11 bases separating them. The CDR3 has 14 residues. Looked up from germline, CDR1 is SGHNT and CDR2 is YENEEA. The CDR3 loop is CASSLNRMDTEAFF. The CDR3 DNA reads TGTGCCAGCAGCTTGAACAGGATGGACACTGAAGCTTTCTTT. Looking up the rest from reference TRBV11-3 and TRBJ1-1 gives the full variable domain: EAGVVQSPRYKIIEKKQPVAFWCNPISGHNTLYWYLQNLGQGPELLIRYENEEAVDDSQLPKDRFSAERLKGVDSTLKIQPAELGDSAVYLCASSLNRMDTEAFFGQGTRLTVV.

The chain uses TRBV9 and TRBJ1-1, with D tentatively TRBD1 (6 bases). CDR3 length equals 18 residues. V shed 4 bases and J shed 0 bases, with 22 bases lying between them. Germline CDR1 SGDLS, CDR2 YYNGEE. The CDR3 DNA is TGTGCCAGCAGCACCCGCCCGACAGGAGGTTTGATGAACACTGAAGCTTTCTTT. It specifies CASSTRPTGGLMNTEAFF.

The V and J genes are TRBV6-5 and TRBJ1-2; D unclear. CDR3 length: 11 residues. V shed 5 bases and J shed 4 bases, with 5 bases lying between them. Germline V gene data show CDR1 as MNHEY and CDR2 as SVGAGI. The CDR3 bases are TGTGCCAGCAGTATTGCCTATGGCTACACCTTC. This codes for CASSIAYGYTF.

CDR3 DNA: TGTGCCAGCAGCAAAGTGAACAGGGGGAAACTGTTTTTT. Protein: CASSKVNRGKLFF. J is TRBJ1-4 and V is TRBV21-1; no DNA check was done on the table's D call, TRBD1. TRBV21-1 has pseudogene status. The CDR3 contains 13 residues.

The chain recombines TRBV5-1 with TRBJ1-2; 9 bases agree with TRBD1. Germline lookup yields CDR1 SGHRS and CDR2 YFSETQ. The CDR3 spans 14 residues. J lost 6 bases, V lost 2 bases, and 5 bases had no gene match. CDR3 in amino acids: CASSFGTGSNGYTF. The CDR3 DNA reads TGCGCCAGCAGCTTCGGGACAGGGAGCAATGGCTACACCTTC.

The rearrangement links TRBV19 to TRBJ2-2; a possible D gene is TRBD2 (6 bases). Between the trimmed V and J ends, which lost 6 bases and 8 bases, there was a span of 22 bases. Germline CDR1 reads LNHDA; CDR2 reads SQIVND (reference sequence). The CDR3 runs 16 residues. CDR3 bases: TGTGCCAGTAGCGCGGGATCGGGGTCCCCCTGGGGGGAGCTGTTTTTT. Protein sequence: CASSAGSGSPWGELFF.

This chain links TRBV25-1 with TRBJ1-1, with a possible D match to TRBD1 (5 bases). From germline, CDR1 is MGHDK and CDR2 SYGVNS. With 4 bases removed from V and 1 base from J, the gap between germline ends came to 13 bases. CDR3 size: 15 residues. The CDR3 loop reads CASSVPGGKNTEAFF. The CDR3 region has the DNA TGTGCCAGCAGTGTTCCTGGGGGAAAGAACACTGAAGCTTTCTTT. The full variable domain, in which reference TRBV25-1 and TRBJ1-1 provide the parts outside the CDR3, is EADIYQTPRYLVIGTGKKITLECSQTMGHDKMYWYQQDPGMELHLIHYSYGVNSTEKGDLSSESTVSRIRTEHFPLTLESARPSHTSQYLCASSVPGGKNTEAFFGQGTRLTVV.

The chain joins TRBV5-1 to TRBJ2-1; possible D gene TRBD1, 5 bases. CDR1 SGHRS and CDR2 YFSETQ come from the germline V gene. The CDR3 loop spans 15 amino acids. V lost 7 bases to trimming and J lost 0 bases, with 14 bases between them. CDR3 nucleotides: TGCGCCAGCCTCAGGGCCCCCCTCTCCTACAATGAGCAGTTCTTC. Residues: CASLRAPLSYNEQFF.

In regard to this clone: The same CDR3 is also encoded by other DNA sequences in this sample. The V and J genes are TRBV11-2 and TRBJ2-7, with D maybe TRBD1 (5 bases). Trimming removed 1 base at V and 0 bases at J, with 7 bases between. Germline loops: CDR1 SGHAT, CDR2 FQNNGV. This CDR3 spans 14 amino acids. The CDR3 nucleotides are TGTGCCAGCAGCTTAGGAGACAGCTCCTACGAGCAGTACTTC. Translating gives CASSLGDSSYEQYF.

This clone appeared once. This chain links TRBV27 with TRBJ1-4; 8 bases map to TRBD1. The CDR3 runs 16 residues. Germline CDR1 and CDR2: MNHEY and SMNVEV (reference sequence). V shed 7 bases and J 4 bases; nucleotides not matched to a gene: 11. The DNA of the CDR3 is TGTGCCAGCAAATTCTCGACAGGGGATATTAATGAAAAACTGTTTTTT. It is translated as CASKFSTGDINEKLFF. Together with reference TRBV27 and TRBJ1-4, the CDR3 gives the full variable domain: EAQVTQNPRYLITVTGKKLTVTCSQNMNHEYMSWYRQDPGLGLRQIYYSMNVEVTDKGDVPEGYKVSRKEKRNFPLILESPSPNQTSLYFCASKFSTGDINEKLFFGSGTQLSVL.

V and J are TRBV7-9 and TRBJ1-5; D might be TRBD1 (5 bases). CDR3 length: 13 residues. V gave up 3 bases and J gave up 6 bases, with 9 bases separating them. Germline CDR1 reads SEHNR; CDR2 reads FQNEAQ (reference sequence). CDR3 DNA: TGTGCCAGCAGCTTGCAGGGCGGTCAGCCCCAGCATTTT. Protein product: CASSLQGGQPQHF.